This T cell receptor (beta chain) was sequenced for a study of PD-1 blockade in mismatch repair-deficient tumors. Study overall: Enrolled about 2013-2016, patients had progressing, pretreated mismatch repair-deficient cancers of over nine types.

Only in-frame clones appear in the TCRdb table, and some are missing; sequencing was by immunoSEQ multiplex PCR. The sample yields more than 85,000 clones, over 75% seen once. After removal of 0 bases from V and 2 bases from J, the junction contained 9 bases not matched to a gene. There are 17 residues in the CDR3. Per the germline V gene, CDR1 is MGHRA and CDR2 is YSYEKL. Source: peripheral blood, taken less than 37 weeks after starting pembrolizumab. This receptor was obtained from an adult with mismatch repair-deficient cancer. The V call is TRBV4-1, the J call TRBJ2-5, with 7 bases lining up with TRBD2. This CDR3 reads CASSQETVLAHQETQYF. CDR3 bases: TGCGCCAGCAGCCAAGAAACGGTACTAGCGCATCAAGAGACCCAGTACTTC.